This T cell receptor (beta chain) was identified during a study of regulatory T cells in long-lasting Graves disease. Study overall: A definition of persistent Graves' disease required over 5 years of antithyroid drugs plus positive TSH receptor antibodies.

Germline V gives CDR1 SGHVS, CDR2 FQNEAQ. V was clipped by 1 base and J by 5 bases, with 11 bases between them. The CDR3 contains 14 residues. Documented time point: persistent/refractory GD, antithyroid drugs over 5 years with positive TRAb. There was RNA extracted from PBMCs, and the TCR library was made from it. Patients were enrolled at an endocrinology department in Xi'an, China. The EDTA tubes were filled with around 9 milliliters of drawn peripheral blood. Assembly of TCR beta libraries relied on iRepertoire HTBI primers together with Arm-PCR of CDR3 regions. TCRdb analysed the multiplex PCR reads with MiXCR anew, one entry per CDR3 protein. This table has roughly 400,000 distinct CDR3 sequences, roughly 20% appearing once. The table lists this clonotype with many counts.

The source of this sequence is a female donor with Graves disease. This chain uses TRBV7-8 with TRBJ2-5; D is unresolved. The material was peripheral blood mononuclear cells (PBMCs), obtained when the disease was refractory, from a patient treated with antithyroid drugs. CDR3 protein: CASSLDQRSETQYF. The CDR3, as DNA: TGTGCCAGCAGCTTAGATCAGCGTAGCGAGACCCAGTACTTC.